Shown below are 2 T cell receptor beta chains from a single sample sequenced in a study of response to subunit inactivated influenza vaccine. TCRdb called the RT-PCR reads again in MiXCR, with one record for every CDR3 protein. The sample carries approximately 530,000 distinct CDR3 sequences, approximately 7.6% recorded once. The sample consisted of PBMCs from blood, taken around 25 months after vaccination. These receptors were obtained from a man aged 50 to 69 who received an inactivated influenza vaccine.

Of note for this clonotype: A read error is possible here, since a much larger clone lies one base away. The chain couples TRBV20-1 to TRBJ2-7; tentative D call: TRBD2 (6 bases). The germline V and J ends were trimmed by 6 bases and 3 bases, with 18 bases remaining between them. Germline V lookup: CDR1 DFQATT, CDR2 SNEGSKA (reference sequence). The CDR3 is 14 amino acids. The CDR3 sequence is CSATDVAGIYEQYF. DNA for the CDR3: TGCAGTGCGACGGACGTCGCGGGAATCTACGAGCAGTACTTC.

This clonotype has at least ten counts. CDR3 sequence (DNA): TGTGCCAGCAGTAGAGAGGGGACGGGTGAAAAACTGTTTTTT. This encodes CASSREGTGEKLFF. The chain links TRBV5-4 to TRBJ1-4, with D maybe TRBD1 (5 bases). From germline, CDR1 is SGHNT and CDR2 YYREEE (reference sequence). The CDR3 sequence is 14 residues long. V lost 5 bases and J lost 7, with 15 bases in between.